This TCR beta chain was sequenced during a study of T cells expressing NK-cell markers. Study details: According to the study, TCR beta repertoires originated from sorted CD3+CD56+NKG2C+, CD3+CD56+NKG2C- and CD3+CD56-NKG2C+ T cells. With respect to HCMV, seven of the eight sequenced donors were seropositive, and one was seronegative. Study-wide findings and caveats: In four donors, dominant clonotypes made up about 25-60.1% of CD3+CD56-NKG2C+ cells. Specificity for HCMV among expanded NKG2C+ T cell clones was not established.

The germline V gene has CDR1 MNHEY and CDR2 SMNVEV (reference sequence). This CDR3 contains 16 residues. From its re-call of the 5' RACE reads, TCRdb lists each CDR3 protein once, without DNA. The sample has about half a million distinct CDR3 sequences. To note about this clonotype: Its antigen remains unidentified.

The clonotype was recovered from a woman in her 50s in good health. The chain uses TRBV27 and TRBJ2-1; without DNA, the TCRdb call of TRBD1 cannot be checked. Source material: blood T cells: a sorted CD56 or NKG2C T cell subset, CD4+ or CD8+ T cells, or bulk PBMC T cells (not recorded which). This CDR3 reads CASSTAGGLSYNEQFF.